These T cell receptor beta chains were read from a single sample in a study of blood T cell repertoires in COVID-19. The assay was immunoSEQ multiplex PCR, and TCRdb's table has in-frame clones only and misses some. The table records about 330,000 clones, over 80% of them present only once. The sequencing sample was made of peripheral blood. The receptors derive from a man aged 25-45 years with COVID-19, enrolled during active disease. Each CDR3 is given with its conserved first and last residue. A D gene is named only where the DNA matches it firmly. Some rows mark clone size as missing; the rest say once, few, many or name a class of expanded clone.

V gene,D gene,clone size,J gene,CDR3 DNA,CDR3 protein
TRBV7-3,TRBD1,NA,TRBJ2-2,TGTGCCAGCAGCGTGGGACAGGGGAGCACCGGGGAGCTGTTTTTT,CASSVGQGSTGELFF
TRBV28,NA,NA,TRBJ1-1,TGTGCCAGCACTACGGGGGGGACTGAAGCTTTCTTT,CASTTGGTEAFF
TRBV6-6,NA,NA,TRBJ2-1,TGTGCCAGCAGTTTGACGACAGGCCGTGAGCAGTTCTTC,CASSLTTGREQFF
TRBV5-4,NA,few,TRBJ2-3,TGTGCCAGCAGCTTCATGACAGGAAAGTTGACAGATACGCAGTATTTT,CASSFMTGKLTDTQYF
TRBV28,TRBD1,NA,TRBJ2-7,TGTGCCAGCAGTTTTACAGGGGGCTGGTACTTC,CASSFTGGWYF
TRBV7-2,NA,NA,TRBJ1-1,TGTGCCAGCAGCTTAGCGTCGCAGCGGCAGAACACTGAAGCTTTCTTT,CASSLASQRQNTEAFF
TRBV10-3,TRBD1,NA,TRBJ2-1,TGTGCCATCAGTGAGTCGACTTGGGGCCAGGGGGCTCTGAATGAGCAGTTCTTC,CAISESTWGQGALNEQFF
TRBV5-6,NA,NA,TRBJ1-2,TGTGCCAGCAGCTTGGGGAGGGCACGAGGCTACACCTTC,CASSLGRARGYTF
TRBV7-2,NA,NA,TRBJ2-5,TGTGCCAGCAGCTTAGGGGTGGTGGCGGGACCCCAAGAGACCCAGTACTTC,CASSLGVVAGPQETQYF
TRBV19,TRBD1,NA,TRBJ2-2,TGTGCCAGTACCGGAGGGGAGACAGGGGGGTGGACCGGGGAGCTGTTTTTT,CASTGGETGGWTGELFF
TRBV28,NA,NA,TRBJ1-1,TGTGCCAGCAGTTTTCATTCAGGGTGGACTGAAGCTTTCTTT,CASSFHSGWTEAFF
TRBV4-3,TRBD2,NA,TRBJ2-1,TGCGCCAGCAGCCAAGACGTAGCGGGGGGGTTCTACAATGAGCAGTTCTTC,CASSQDVAGGFYNEQFF
TRBV4-2,NA,NA,TRBJ1-2,TGTGCCAGCAGCCAAGAGAGCTATGGCTACACCTTC,CASSQESYGYTF
TRBV6-5,TRBD1,NA,TRBJ1-1,TGTGCCAGCAGTTACGACCCGGACAGGCTCAACACTGAAGCTTTCTTT,CASSYDPDRLNTEAFF
TRBV18,NA,once,TRBJ2-3,TGTGCCAGCTCATACACAGATACGCAGTATTTT,CASSYTDTQYF
TRBV7-3,NA,NA,TRBJ2-1,TGTGCCAGCAGCTTCCGGGGGTGGAGGGGAAGTAGGAATGAGCAGTTCTTC,CASSFRGWRGSRNEQFF
TRBV5-1,NA,NA,TRBJ2-7,TGCGCCAGCAGCTTGGGGGCAGGGGACTACGAGCAGTACTTC,CASSLGAGDYEQYF
TRBV5-6,TRBD1,NA,TRBJ1-2,TGTGCCAGCAGCTTGTTATCAGGGACAGGTTATCGGTATGGCTACACCTTC,CASSLLSGTGYRYGYTF
TRBV6-2/TRBV6-3,NA,NA,TRBJ1-3,TGTGCCAGCAGTTACGAGGGAGAAGGAAACACCATATATTTT,CASSYEGEGNTIYF
TRBV10-3,NA,NA,TRBJ2-3,TGTGCCATCAGTCCCAGACAGGCCGATACGCAGTATTTT,CAISPRQADTQYF
TRBV19,NA,NA,TRBJ2-3,TGTGCCAGTAGTATGAACTCGGGAGATACGCAGTATTTT,CASSMNSGDTQYF
TRBV2,NA,NA,TRBJ1-1,TGTGCCAGCAGTGAAGCCCGCGGTAGCGGGGATCAGGTCTTT,CASSEARGSGDQVF
TRBV30,NA,NA,TRBJ2-6,TGTGCCTGGAGAGGACAGTTCTCTGGGGCCAACGTCCTGACTTTC,CAWRGQFSGANVLTF
TRBV10-3,TRBD2,NA,TRBJ2-5,TGTGCCATCACGGGGACTAGCGATACAGAGACCCAGTACTTC,CAITGTSDTETQYF
TRBV9,NA,NA,TRBJ1-5,TGTGCCAGCAGCGTAGGTTCAGATAGCAATCAGCCCCAGCATTTT,CASSVGSDSNQPQHF
TRBV3-1/TRBV3-2,NA,NA,TRBJ1-2,TGTGCCAGCAGCCAAGGCAGGGGAGGGTGGGGTGGCTACACCTTC,CASSQGRGGWGGYTF
TRBV27,TRBD1,NA,TRBJ2-3,TGTGCCAGCAGGACAGGGGACAGCCCCTATTGGGATACGCAGTATTTT,CASRTGDSPYWDTQYF
TRBV5-1,TRBD2,NA,TRBJ2-7,TGCGCCAGCAGACGAACCCCGAGCCCCACACTAGCGGGAGGTTACGAGCAGTACTTC,CASRRTPSPTLAGGYEQYF
TRBV5-1,NA,NA,TRBJ2-1,TGCGCCAGCAGCTTCCCCTTGGGGCAACAGCAGTTCTTC,CASSFPLGQQQFF
TRBV18,NA,NA,TRBJ1-2,TGTGCCAGCTCAGGGTCAGGGGATGATGGCTACACCTTC,CASSGSGDDGYTF
TRBV9,NA,NA,TRBJ1-2,TGTGCCAGCAGCGTTAGCAGGGAACTTGCCTATGGCTACACCTTC,CASSVSRELAYGYTF
TRBV9,TRBD2,NA,TRBJ2-1,TGTGCCAGCAGCGTAGCGGGAGGCCCCTACAATGAGCAGTTCTTC,CASSVAGGPYNEQFF
TRBV5-6,TRBD2,once,TRBJ2-1,TGTGCCAGCAGCTTCCTCGCCGGGACTAGCGCGAGAGCTTACAATGAGCAGTTCTTC,CASSFLAGTSARAYNEQFF
TRBV7-2,NA,NA,TRBJ1-2,TGTGCCAGCAGCTTAATCCGGGAGAATCCCTATGGCTACACCTTC,CASSLIRENPYGYTF
TRBV6-5,NA,once,TRBJ1-3,TGTGCCAGCAGCCACAGGGCTGGAAACACCATATATTTT,CASSHRAGNTIYF
TRBV24-1,TRBD1,NA,TRBJ1-5,TGTGCCACCAGTGACCCTACAGGGGGCGATCAGCCCCAGCATTTT,CATSDPTGGDQPQHF
TRBV28,NA,NA,TRBJ2-5,TGTGCCAGCACCCCTCTGGGCAGGGTCGGTGGAACCCAGTACTTC,CASTPLGRVGGTQYF
TRBV27,NA,NA,TRBJ2-7,TGTGCCAGCAGTTTTTCAGGGTTCCACGAGCAGTACTTC,CASSFSGFHEQYF
TRBV28,TRBD2,NA,TRBJ2-3,TGTGCCAGCAGTTCCATACTAGCGGGGAGCACAGATACGCAGTATTTT,CASSSILAGSTDTQYF
TRBV6-5,TRBD2,NA,TRBJ2-3,TGTGCCAGCAGTTACCTAGCGGGGGACCTCACAGATACGCAGTATTTT,CASSYLAGDLTDTQYF
TRBV7-2,NA,NA,TRBJ2-3,TGTGCCGGCAGCTCCTATATCTCAGATACGCAGTATTTT,CAGSSYISDTQYF
TRBV4-1,NA,NA,TRBJ2-1,TGCGCCAGCAGCCACGGACTACTCGGCAATGAGCAGTTCTTC,CASSHGLLGNEQFF
TRBV19,NA,NA,TRBJ1-1,TGTGCCAGTAGTTCCCCAAGGAGGACTGAAGCTTTCTTT,CASSSPRRTEAFF
TRBV10-3,TRBD2,NA,TRBJ2-3,TGTGCCATCAGTGATTGGACTAGCGTAGATACGCAGTATTTT,CAISDWTSVDTQYF
TRBV5-4,NA,NA,TRBJ1-1,TGTGCCAGCAGCGAGGGTATGGACACTGAAGCTTTCTTT,CASSEGMDTEAFF
TRBV6-5,NA,NA,TRBJ2-1,TGTGCCAGCAGTCCCTTTTCAAGGGGCAATGAGCAGTTCTTC,CASSPFSRGNEQFF
TRBV12-3/TRBV12-4,NA,NA,TRBJ2-3,TGTGCCAGCAGTTTCGAGCATCATACGCAGTATTTT,CASSFEHHTQYF
TRBV4-1,TRBD1,NA,TRBJ1-2,TGCGCCAGCAGCTCGATAGGGACAGACTATGGCTACACCTTC,CASSSIGTDYGYTF
TRBV9,NA,once,TRBJ1-6,TGTGCCAGCAGCGCCCACTCCGGGACAACGAATTCACCCCTCCACTTT,CASSAHSGTTNSPLHF
TRBV12-5,NA,NA,TRBJ2-3,TGTGCTAGTGGCCCTAGCACAGATACGCAGTATTTT,CASGPSTDTQYF
TRBV5-1,NA,NA,TRBJ2-6,TGCGCCAGCAGCTTGGAGGGGGAACTGGCCAACGTCCTGACTTTC,CASSLEGELANVLTF
TRBV5-1,NA,NA,TRBJ2-2,TGCGCCAGCAGCCCCGGGGTAGGGGGTCTTACCGGGGAGCTGTTTTTT,CASSPGVGGLTGELFF
TRBV5-1,TRBD1,NA,TRBJ2-7,TGCGCCAGCAGCCCGGGACAGCTGACCCGTGGTATCTACGAGCAGTACTTC,CASSPGQLTRGIYEQYF
TRBV5-4,TRBD2,NA,TRBJ2-1,TGTGCCAGCAGCCCACCTGGACTAGCGGGAGTGACCAATGAGCAGTTCTTC,CASSPPGLAGVTNEQFF
TRBV15,TRBD2,NA,TRBJ2-5,TGTGCCACCAGCAGAGATGGGGGGGTAGGGGAGACCCAGTACTTC,CATSRDGGVGETQYF
TRBV24-1,TRBD1,NA,TRBJ2-7,TGTGCCACCAGTGATTTAGGGGGCCTCGAGCAGTACTTC,CATSDLGGLEQYF
TRBV28,TRBD1,few,TRBJ1-1,TGTGCCAGCAGTGGGACAGGGGTCACTGAAGCTTTCTTT,CASSGTGVTEAFF
TRBV18,NA,NA,TRBJ2-7,TGTGCCAGCTCGCCCACGGACAGTTCCGAGCAGTACTTC,CASSPTDSSEQYF